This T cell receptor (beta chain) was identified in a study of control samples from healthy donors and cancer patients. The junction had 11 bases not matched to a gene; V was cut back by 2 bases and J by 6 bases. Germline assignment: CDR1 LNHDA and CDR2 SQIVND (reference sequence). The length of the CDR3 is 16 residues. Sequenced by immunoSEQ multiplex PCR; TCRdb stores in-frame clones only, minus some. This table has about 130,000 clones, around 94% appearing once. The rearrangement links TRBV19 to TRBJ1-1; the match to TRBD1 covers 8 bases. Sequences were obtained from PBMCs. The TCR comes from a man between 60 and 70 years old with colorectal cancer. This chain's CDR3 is CASSITPLTGEAEAFF. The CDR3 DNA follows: TGTGCCAGTAGTATAACACCACTGACAGGGGAAGCTGAAGCTTTCTTT.